The clone carrying this T cell receptor beta chain was recorded many times. Its specificity is unknown. The data belong to a study of CD8 T cells in ankylosing spondylitis. Study observations and caveats: About 8 highly homologous variants made up a TCR beta motif, and this motif appeared characteristic of ankylosing spondylitis blood. Reports say disease-linked clones showed up significantly more in matched ankylosing spondylitis synovial fluid.

Germline CDR1 SGHAT, CDR2 FQNNGV. The germline V and J ends were trimmed by 3 bases and 6 bases, with 17 bases remaining between them. The CDR3 sequence is 16 residues long. TCRdb called the 5' RACE reads again in MiXCR, with one record for every CDR3 protein. The table shows 450,000 to 550,000 distinct CDR3 sequences, with 5.3% occurring only once. This TCR came from a male donor with ankylosing spondylitis. V gene TRBV11-2 combines with J gene TRBJ1-4, with D perhaps matching TRBD1 (6 bases). The sequenced sample was blood, either unsorted or a sorted T cell fraction (not recorded which). Here the CDR3 reads CASSLYTGPADEKLFF. The CDR3, as DNA: TGTGCCAGCAGCTTGTACACAGGGCCTGCAGATGAAAAACTGTTTTTT.